This TCR beta chain originates from a study of shared clonotypes between healthy human individuals. Broader study findings: Tissues were not sampled, only blood, and their repertoires likely differ. Represented diversity (both genetic and exposure-history) was limited by the small number of donors.

As to this clone: Its antigen is as yet unknown.

Data came from immunoSEQ multiplex PCR; TCRdb stores just in-frame clones and leaves some out. The data contain about 2.4 million clones, roughly 93% of them singletons. The sequencing input was naive CD4+ T cells from PBMCs. The subset is: CD45RA+ positively selected. The source is a man aged 18 to 29 in good health. Some clones in this sample may be carry-over from other donors' samples.

In DNA form, the CDR3 reads TGTGCCAGCAGTTACGGCCCCCAGAACACTGAAGCTTTCTTT. Protein: CASSYGPQNTEAFF. The V gene is TRBV6-6, the J gene TRBJ1-1; D is undetermined. Trimming left V 2 bases short and J 1 base short, with 8 bases between. CDR1 is MNHNY, CDR2 SVGAGI, per germline (reference sequence). The CDR3 covers 14 residues.